One sample yielded the 17 T cell receptor beta chains listed below, sequenced in a study of blood T cell repertoires in COVID-19. Only in-frame clones appear in the TCRdb table, and some are missing; sequencing was by immunoSEQ multiplex PCR. The sample yields about 290,000 clones, approximately 86% seen once. The sample was peripheral blood. These receptors were taken from a woman between 50 and 59 years old with active or convalescent COVID-19.

The chain links TRBV5-1 to TRBJ2-3; 8 nucleotides align to TRBD2. Germline-derived CDR1 and CDR2 are SGHRS and YFSETQ. V dropped 0 bases and J dropped 4; count of bases not matched to a gene: 22. The CDR3 has 21 amino acids. CDR3 sequence reads: CASSLGMGRLAGIRISDTQYF. The CDR3 coding sequence is TGCGCCAGCAGCTTGGGGATGGGTAGGCTAGCGGGTATCCGGATCTCAGATACGCAGTATTTT.

The CDR3 loop reads CSTVRGYEQYF. The CDR3 nucleotides are TGCAGTACCGTCCGGGGGTACGAGCAGTACTTC. The chain uses TRBV20-1 and TRBJ2-7; D may be TRBD2 (6 bases). CDR3 length: 11 residues. From germline, CDR1 is DFQATT and CDR2 SNEGSKA (reference sequence). Trimming took off 8 bases at V and 4 bases at J, with 12 bases between the two ends.

As DNA, the CDR3 is TGTGCCAGCAGCCGGGGGTACGAGCAGTACTTC. Amino acid sequence: CASSRGYEQYF. The V call is TRBV2, the J call TRBJ2-7, with a tentative D call TRBD2 (6 bases). CDR1 SNHLY and CDR2 FYNNEI come from the germline V gene. CDR3 length equals 11 residues. V shed 6 bases and J shed 4 bases, with 7 bases lying between them.

The chain has TRBV30 and TRBJ2-6; D might be TRBD1 (5 bases). The germline V gene has CDR1 GTSNPN and CDR2 SVGIG (reference sequence). V shed 3 bases and J shed 2 bases, with 5 bases lying between them. The CDR3 is 13 amino acids. For the CDR3, the DNA is TGTGCCTGGAGGGACACTGGGGCCAACGTCCTGACTTTC. Translation gives CAWRDTGANVLTF.

The sample holds one count of this clone. CDR3 residues: CASSFSGGGDYGYTF. CDR3 in DNA: TGCGCCAGCAGCTTTTCAGGGGGAGGCGACTATGGCTACACCTTC. The rearrangement links TRBV5-1 to TRBJ1-2; 7 bases match TRBD1. V lost 2 bases and J lost 3; bases outside the gene matches: 7. CDR3 length: 15 residues. Germline V gives CDR1 SGHRS, CDR2 YFSETQ.

V is TRBV9 and J is TRBJ2-7, with 7 bases fitting TRBD2. CDR1 is SGDLS, CDR2 YYNGEE, per germline. V dropped 0 bases and J dropped 2; count of bases not matched to a gene: 5. The CDR3 spans 15 residues. The CDR3 region is CASSVAGSGAYEQYF. Here the CDR3 DNA reads TGTGCCAGCAGCGTAGCTGGCAGCGGGGCCTACGAGCAGTACTTC.

This sequence joins TRBV14 and TRBJ2-1; D is possibly TRBD2 (6 bases). The V and J ends lost 1 base and 4 bases respectively, with 11 bases between them. CDR1 and CDR2 (germline): SGHDN, FVKESK. The CDR3 is 15 residues long. CDR3 amino acids: CASSQGSGAYNEQFF. CDR3 nucleotide sequence: TGTGCCAGCAGCCAAGGGTCGGGAGCTTACAATGAGCAGTTCTTC.

The rearrangement uses TRBV28 and TRBJ1-2, with a tentative D call TRBD1 (5 bases). V gave up 5 bases and J gave up 6 bases, with 16 bases separating them. Germline V CDR1 and CDR2: MDHEN, SYDVKM. The CDR3 length is 14 residues. DNA of the CDR3: TGTGCCAGCAGTCAACCGACGGGGGGAAATGGCTACACCTTC. Its protein is CASSQPTGGNGYTF.

CDR3 amino acids: CASSQGPSSYEQYF. The CDR3 DNA is TGTGCCAGCAGCCAAGGTCCTAGCTCCTACGAGCAGTACTTC. This sequence joins TRBV3-1 (or the pseudogene TRBV3-2) and TRBJ2-7; D remains ambiguous. The CDR3 is 14 residues long. V lost 1 base and J lost 0, with 7 bases in between. Germline V lookup: CDR1 LGHDT, CDR2 YNNKEL (reference sequence).

V is TRBV11-3 and J is TRBJ2-7, with D possibly being TRBD2 (5 bases). Germline loops: CDR1 SGHNT, CDR2 YENEEA. The V end was cut by 5 bases, the J end by 6 bases, with 17 bases between. There are 14 residues in the CDR3. This CDR3 is CASSLIGPGGEQYF. DNA for the CDR3: TGTGCCAGCAGCCTCATCGGGCCAGGAGGCGAGCAGTACTTC.

The chain joins TRBV6-6 to TRBJ2-7; D is ambiguous. There are 12 residues in the CDR3. Germline V gene lookup returns CDR1 MNHNY and CDR2 SVGAGI (reference sequence). Trimming took 6 bases from V and 1 from J, leaving 7 bases between them. The CDR3 DNA follows: TGTGCCAGCAGCGCGACTTCCTACGAGCAGTACTTC. Translation gives CASSATSYEQYF.

The chain recombines TRBV19 with TRBJ1-6, with 9 bases aligning to TRBD1. The trim removed 9 bases at V and 10 bases at J, leaving 7 bases unmatched. This CDR3 is 13 amino acids long. Per the germline V gene, CDR1 is LNHDA and CDR2 is SQIVND (reference sequence). The CDR3 DNA follows: TGTGCCAGCGCGGACAGGGGTCAGTCACCCCTCCACTTT. This encodes CASADRGQSPLHF.

J is TRBJ2-7 and V is TRBV28; 8 bases are a match to TRBD1. Germline assignment: CDR1 MDHEN and CDR2 SYDVKM. V trimming: 10 bases; J trimming: 0 bases; junction bases outside the gene matches: 8. The CDR3 totals 14 residues. The CDR3 region is CATTWDRLSYEQYF. CDR3 nucleotides: TGTGCCACGACCTGGGACAGGCTCTCCTACGAGCAGTACTTC.

The sample holds one count of this clone. The chain links TRBV27 to TRBJ1-1; D uncertain. CDR1 is MNHEY and CDR2 is SMNVEV in the germline V gene (reference sequence). Trimming removed 0 bases from V and 2 bases from J, with 7 bases in between. The CDR3 sequence is 14 residues long. The CDR3 DNA reads TGTGCCAGCAGTTTATCGTTTCTTAACACTGAAGCTTTCTTT. This encodes CASSLSFLNTEAFF.

The CDR3: CASRRTGGNSPLHF. The CDR3 DNA follows: TGTGCCAGCAGGCGGACAGGGGGCAATTCACCCCTCCACTTT. The chain has TRBV7-9 and TRBJ1-6; 11 bases line up with TRBD1. This CDR3 is 14 amino acids long. CDR1 is SEHNR, CDR2 FQNEAQ, per germline (reference sequence). With V trimmed by 6 bases and J by 7 bases, 2 bases remained unmatched.

In its sample, this clone was seen once. The V and J genes are TRBV10-3 and TRBJ2-7; D might be TRBD2 (5 bases). Looked up from germline, CDR1 is ENHRY and CDR2 is SYGVKD. The CDR3 is 11 amino acids. Trimming removed 10 bases at V and 2 bases at J, with 9 bases between. The CDR3 DNA is TGTGCCACGGGGAACACCTACGAGCAGTACTTC. Translating it yields CATGNTYEQYF.

The V call is TRBV11-3, the J call TRBJ2-2; D possibly corresponds to TRBD1 (5 bases). Germline V gene sequence: CDR1 SGHNT, CDR2 YENEEA. Trimming stripped 6 bases from V and 4 bases from J, with 21 bases between. The CDR3 is 17 amino acids. DNA of the CDR3: TGTGCCAGCAGTTCCTCACCAGGGAATGGTGGCACCGGGGAGCTGTTTTTT. Encoded protein: CASSSSPGNGGTGELFF.